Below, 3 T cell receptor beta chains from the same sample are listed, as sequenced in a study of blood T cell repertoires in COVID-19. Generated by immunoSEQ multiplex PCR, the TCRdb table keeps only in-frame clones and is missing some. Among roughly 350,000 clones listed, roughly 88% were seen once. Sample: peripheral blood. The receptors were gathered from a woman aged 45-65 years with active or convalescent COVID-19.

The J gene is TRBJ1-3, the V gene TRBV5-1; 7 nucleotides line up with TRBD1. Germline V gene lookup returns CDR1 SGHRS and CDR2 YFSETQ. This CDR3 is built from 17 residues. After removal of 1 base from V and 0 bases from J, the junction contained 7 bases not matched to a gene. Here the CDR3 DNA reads TGCGCCAGCAGCTTGCAAGGGGGACAGTTCTCTGGAAACACCATATATTTT. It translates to CASSLQGGQFSGNTIYF.

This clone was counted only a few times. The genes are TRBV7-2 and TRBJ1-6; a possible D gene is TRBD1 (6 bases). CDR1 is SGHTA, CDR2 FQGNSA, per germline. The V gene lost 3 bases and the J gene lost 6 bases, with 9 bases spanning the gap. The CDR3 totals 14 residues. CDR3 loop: CASSLDSPNSPLHF. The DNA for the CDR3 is TGTGCCAGCAGCTTGGACAGCCCTAATTCACCCCTCCACTTT.

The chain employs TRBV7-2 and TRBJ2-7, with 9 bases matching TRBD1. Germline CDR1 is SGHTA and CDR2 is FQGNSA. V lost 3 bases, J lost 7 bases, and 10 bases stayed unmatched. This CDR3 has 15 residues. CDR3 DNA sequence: TGTGCCAGCAGCTTCCCACAGGGGGCGAGGTGGGAGCAGTACTTC. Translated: CASSFPQGARWEQYF.